These 2 T cell receptor beta chains were all obtained from the same sample, sequenced in a study of cytomegalovirus exposure and HLA in healthy donors. PCR amplification relied on 60 Vbeta primers (plus 13 Jbeta primers). The table came from immunoSEQ multiplex PCR; TCRdb's copy has only in-frame clones and leaves some out. The repertoire has about 160,000 clones, about 80% of them found once; the top ten carry about 1.3%. Sequencing was carried out using PBMCs. These receptors came from a man in his thirties or forties in good health and CMV-seronegative.

This CDR3 is CASSSEGQYEQYF. For the CDR3, the DNA is TGTGCCAGTAGTTCGGAGGGCCAATACGAGCAGTACTTC. This chain links TRBV19 with TRBJ2-7, with a possible D match to TRBD2 (6 bases). The CDR3 consists of 13 residues. Germline V lookup: CDR1 LNHDA, CDR2 SQIVND (reference sequence). Trimming pared 5 bases from V and 4 bases from J, leaving 12 bases between. Together with reference TRBV19 and TRBJ2-7, the CDR3 gives the full variable domain: DGGITQSPKYLFRKEGQNVTLSCEQNLNHDAMYWYRQDPGQGLRLIYYSQIVNDFQKGDIAEGYSVSREKKESFPLTVTSAQKNPTAFYLCASSSEGQYEQYFGPGTRLTVT.

This CDR3 reads CASSLGDSRELEAFF. The CDR3 coding sequence is TGCGCCAGCAGCTTGGGGGACAGTAGAGAGTTAGAAGCTTTCTTT. The V call is TRBV5-1, the J call TRBJ1-1; TRBD1 matches 7 bases. Germline V gives CDR1 SGHRS, CDR2 YFSETQ. Trimming removed 0 bases from V and 8 bases from J; junction bases left unmatched: 10. The CDR3 covers 15 residues.